One and the same sample provided the 11 T cell receptor beta chains below, sequenced in a study of T-cell memory formation after mild COVID-19. TCRdb ran MiXCR on the 5' RACE reads and lists one entry per CDR3 protein. The sample includes around 200,000 distinct CDR3 sequences, over 9.5% of them seen just once. The specimen was PBMCs or a T cell subset sorted from them (not recorded which). All receptors come from a man between 18 and 29 years old who had mild COVID-19 (a few samples of this study predate the infection). Cell type and time point are not known.

This clonotype turned up a few times. The chain recombines TRBV3-1 with TRBJ2-3, with TRBD2 identical over 9 bases. The V segment lost 8 bases and the J segment 1 base; nucleotides outside the gene matches: 4. CDR3 size: 14 residues. CDR1 and CDR2 (germline): LGHDT, YNNKEL (reference sequence). The CDR3 nucleotides are TGTGCCAGCTCCCTAGCGGGGCGCACAGATACGCAGTATTTT. The encoded protein is CASSLAGRTDTQYF.

This clonotype was seen more than once but under ten times. This CDR3 reads CASSFTGAEAFF. CDR3 nucleotide sequence: TGTGCCAGCAGTTTCACAGGGGCCGAAGCTTTCTTT. The chain is built from TRBV28 and TRBJ1-1; TRBD1 matches 7 bases. The CDR3 spans 12 residues. The germline CDR1 and CDR2 sequences are MDHEN and SYDVKM. Trimming at V came to 3 bases and at J to 8 bases, leaving 3 bases not matched to a gene.

This chain uses TRBV7-2 with TRBJ1-4; the D gene is possibly TRBD1 (6 bases). Germline loops: CDR1 SGHTA, CDR2 FQGNSA. Trimming stripped 0 bases from V and 5 bases from J, with 10 bases between. The CDR3 length is 15 residues. CDR3 sequence: CASSLAWTENEKLFF. The CDR3 DNA follows: TGTGCCAGCAGCTTAGCGTGGACAGAGAATGAAAAACTGTTTTTT.

This sequence joins TRBV7-2 and TRBJ2-2; the match to TRBD2 covers 7 bases. CDR1 and CDR2 (germline): SGHTA, FQGNSA. CDR3 length: 15 amino acids. With V trimmed by 2 bases and J by 3 bases, 3 bases remained unmatched. CDR3 DNA sequence: TGTGCCAGCAGCTTAATACGGGAGGACACCGGGGAGCTGTTTTTT. Its protein is CASSLIREDTGELFF.

The table lists this clonotype with a few counts. CDR3 in DNA: TGTGCCAGCAGCTTGGAAAGGTGGACTGAAGCTTTCTTT. This gives the protein CASSLERWTEAFF. The chain recombines TRBV7-6 with TRBJ1-1; D is undetermined. The CDR3 runs to 13 residues. Between the trimmed V and J ends, which lost 3 bases and 5 bases, there was a span of 10 bases. Germline V lookup: CDR1 SGHVS, CDR2 FNYEAQ.

The V and J genes are TRBV6-6 and TRBJ2-2; TRBD1 matches 10 bases. The CDR3 totals 15 residues. Trimming removed 6 bases from V and 5 bases from J; junction bases left unmatched: 6. Germline loops: CDR1 MNHNY, CDR2 SVGAGI (reference sequence). CDR3 in amino acids: CASSSRQGATGELFF. The DNA for the CDR3 is TGTGCCAGCAGCTCTCGACAGGGGGCAACCGGGGAGCTGTTTTTT.

Many counts were recorded for this clonotype. The chain is built from TRBV7-9 and TRBJ2-3, with 10 bases matching TRBD2. CDR3 length equals 15 residues. After removal of 5 bases from V and 3 bases from J, the junction contained 5 bases not matched to a gene. Germline CDR1 is SEHNR and CDR2 is FQNEAQ (reference sequence). CDR3 sequence (DNA): TGTGCCAGCAGCGCAGGACTAGCGGAGACAGATACGCAGTATTTT. Its translation: CASSAGLAETDTQYF.

The CDR3 loop reads CASSLANQGWAFF. For the CDR3, the DNA is TGTGCCAGCAGCTTGGCCAATCAGGGTTGGGCTTTCTTT. This sequence joins TRBV5-6 and TRBJ1-1; possibly TRBD1 for D (5 bases). The CDR3 contains 13 residues. The V end was cut by 0 bases, the J end by 11 bases, with 14 bases between. Germline V gene lookup returns CDR1 SGHDT and CDR2 YYEEEE.

CDR3 region: CASSYRSLQPQHF. DNA for the CDR3: TGTGCCAGCAGCTACCGGAGTCTGCAGCCCCAGCATTTT. V usage is TRBV7-2 and J usage is TRBJ1-5; D not certain. The CDR3 totals 13 residues. The germline CDR1 and CDR2 sequences are SGHTA and FQGNSA. The V end was cut by 4 bases, the J end by 7 bases, with 11 bases between.

This clonotype was counted a few times. The chain has TRBV6-5 and TRBJ2-4, with 14 positions matching TRBD2. Germline trimming cut 5 bases from V and 0 bases from J; bases unmatched to any gene: 6. CDR3 length: 18 amino acids. Germline V gene sequence: CDR1 MNHEY, CDR2 SVGAGI. In nucleotides, the CDR3 is TGTGCCAGCAGTCCAAGGACTAGCGGGGGGCTAGCCAAAAACATTCAGTACTTC. This sequence encodes CASSPRTSGGLAKNIQYF.

This clonotype was seen a few times. The V and J genes are TRBV27 and TRBJ1-6; TRBD1 aligns across 10 bases. Losses at the gene ends were 5 bases for V and 0 bases for J; bases not matched to a gene: 10. This CDR3 is 19 amino acids long. Per germline, CDR1 MNHEY and CDR2 SMNVEV (reference sequence). CDR3 DNA: TGTGCCAGCAGTACAGGACCGGGACAGGGGAGCTCCTATAATTCACCCCTCCACTTT. This translates into CASSTGPGQGSSYNSPLHF.